These 2 T cell receptor beta chains were sequenced from one sample in a study of cytomegalovirus exposure and HLA in healthy donors. The PCR made use of 60 Vbeta and 13 Jbeta primers. Generated by immunoSEQ multiplex PCR, the TCRdb table keeps only in-frame clones and is missing some. The data contain a few hundred thousand clones, over 60% of them singletons. The sequencing input was PBMCs. All receptors come from a man younger than 35 in good health and CMV-seronegative.

The chain carries TRBV19 and TRBJ2-7; 9 bases agree with TRBD1. V was pared by 6 bases and J by 2 bases, with 8 bases of the junction left unmatched. This CDR3 spans 15 amino acids. Germline V gene data show CDR1 as LNHDA and CDR2 as SQIVND (reference sequence). The CDR3 sequence: CASSARDRVTYEQYF. The CDR3, as DNA: TGTGCCAGTAGCGCCCGGGACAGGGTTACCTACGAGCAGTACTTC.

CDR3 in amino acids: CASSLKGSSYNEQFF. The DNA for the CDR3 is TGTGCCAGCAGCTTAAAAGGGAGCTCCTACAATGAGCAGTTCTTC. This rearrangement joins TRBV7-3 to TRBJ2-1; TRBD2 is a possible D gene (5 bases). The CDR3 sequence is 15 residues long. Germline-derived CDR1 and CDR2 are SGHTA and FQGTGA. The V gene lost 1 base and the J gene lost 0 bases, with 7 bases spanning the gap.